These 23 T cell receptor beta chains were all obtained from the same sample, sequenced in a study of cytomegalovirus exposure and HLA in healthy donors. Primers for the PCR totalled 60 Vbeta and 13 Jbeta. This table comes from immunoSEQ multiplex PCR, and its TCRdb copy is limited to in-frame clones, with some not included. The sample carries 150,000 or so clones, roughly 80% recorded once. The material sequenced was PBMCs. These receptors were collected from a man between 40 and 49 years old in good health and CMV-seronegative.

V usage is TRBV6-1 and J usage is TRBJ2-7; 9 nucleotides agree with TRBD1. CDR3 length: 13 residues. V shed 6 bases and J 5 bases; nucleotides not matched to a gene: 5. Per the germline V gene, CDR1 is MNHNS and CDR2 is SASEGT. CDR3 loop: CASRATGGHEQYF. CDR3 nucleotide sequence: TGTGCCAGCAGGGCTACAGGGGGCCACGAGCAGTACTTC.

The chain has TRBV5-4 and TRBJ1-1, with TRBD1 matching 10 bases. V trimming: 4 bases; J trimming: 2 bases; junction bases outside the gene matches: 5. CDR3 length: 15 residues. The germline CDR1 and CDR2 sequences are SGHNT and YYREEE (reference sequence). Here the CDR3 DNA reads TGTGCCAGCAGCCCAAGGACAGGGGGAAACACTGAAGCTTTCTTT. It yields the protein CASSPRTGGNTEAFF.

This clone was observed once. The genes are TRBV2 and TRBJ2-1; 11 nucleotides line up with TRBD2. Germline trimming cut 6 bases from V and 9 bases from J; bases unmatched to any gene: 13. The CDR3 is 16 amino acids. Looked up from germline, CDR1 is SNHLY and CDR2 is FYNNEI. The CDR3 DNA is TGTGCCAGCAGCGACCACTCACTAGCGGGGGAGGGTGAGCAGTTCTTC. Residues: CASSDHSLAGEGEQFF.

This chain connects TRBV5-4 to TRBJ2-3; maybe TRBD2 (6 bases). Germline CDR1 and CDR2: SGHNT and YYREEE (reference sequence). The length of the CDR3 is 14 residues. V lost 5 bases and J lost 1, with 11 bases in between. The CDR3 region has the DNA TGTGCCAGCAGTCAGAAGCGGGGCACAGATACGCAGTATTTT. Translating it yields CASSQKRGTDTQYF. Looking up the rest from reference TRBV5-4 and TRBJ2-3 gives the full variable domain: ETGVTQSPTHLIKTRGQQVTLRCSSQSGHNTVSWYQQALGQGPQFIFQYYREEENGRGNFPPRFSGLQFPNYSSELNVNALELDDSALYLCASSQKRGTDTQYFGPGTRLTVL.

The CDR3 loop is CASSTTGNTEAFF. CDR3 in DNA: TGTGCCAGCAGTACGACGGGGAACACTGAAGCTTTCTTT. The genes are TRBV6-5 and TRBJ1-1; D remains unclear. Trimming cost V 5 bases and J 1 base, with 8 bases left between them. CDR3 size: 13 residues. From germline, CDR1 is MNHEY and CDR2 SVGAGI.

J is TRBJ2-5 and V is TRBV10-3; no clear D. The CDR3 has 16 amino acids. Germline values: CDR1 ENHRY, CDR2 SYGVKD. Trimming stripped 3 bases from V and 2 bases from J, with 16 bases between. CDR3 region: CAISDYSLMRQETQYF. CDR3 coding DNA: TGTGCCATCAGTGATTATAGTTTAATGAGGCAAGAGACCCAGTACTTC.

This clone was seen only a few times. The chain recombines TRBV9 with TRBJ1-1; D is unresolved. Germline assignment: CDR1 SGDLS and CDR2 YYNGEE. V was clipped by 0 bases and J by 4 bases, with 7 bases between them. This CDR3 has 13 residues. CDR3 in DNA: TGTGCCAGCAGCGTAGTGGCCAGCACTGAAGCTTTCTTT. The encoded protein is CASSVVASTEAFF.

The chain carries TRBV11-1 and TRBJ1-5; 9 bases align to TRBD1. Trimming took 5 bases from V and 5 from J; bases not matched to a gene: 1. CDR1 SGHAT and CDR2 FQDESV come from the germline V gene (reference sequence). There are 13 residues in the CDR3. This CDR3 is CASSRQGDQPQHF. The CDR3 region has the DNA TGTGCCAGCAGCCGACAGGGGGATCAGCCCCAGCATTTT.

V and J are TRBV7-2 and TRBJ1-1, with TRBD1 matching over 7 bases. Trimming took 5 bases from V and 5 from J; bases not matched to a gene: 5. Germline lookup yields CDR1 SGHTA and CDR2 FQGNSA. This CDR3 has 13 amino acids. CDR3 nucleotide sequence: TGTGCCAGCAGCAGGGGGCTGGGGACTGAAGCTTTCTTT. Translating gives CASSRGLGTEAFF.

The J gene is TRBJ1-1, the V gene TRBV4-3; D uncertain. Germline-derived CDR1 and CDR2 are LGHNA and YSLEER. V was cut by 2 bases and J by 2 bases, with 12 bases left in between. The CDR3 runs 15 residues. The CDR3 sequence is CASSQSYRVNTEAFF. The CDR3 DNA is TGCGCCAGCAGCCAAAGTTACAGAGTAAACACTGAAGCTTTCTTT.

Turning to this clone: This sample also contains other DNA sequences that code for the same CDR3. The CDR3 DNA is TGTGCCAGCAGTTACACAACGGGAAGCTATGGCTACACCTTC. It specifies CASSYTTGSYGYTF. The chain recombines TRBV6-5 with TRBJ1-2; no clear D gene. The CDR3 contains 14 residues. Germline CDR1 and CDR2: MNHEY and SVGAGI. Trimming pared 2 bases from V and 4 bases from J, leaving 11 bases between.

This chain uses TRBV6-1 with TRBJ1-1; a possible D gene is TRBD1 (5 bases). Germline V gene lookup returns CDR1 MNHNS and CDR2 SASEGT. CDR3 length: 15 amino acids. The V end lost 3 bases, the J end lost 1 base, and 12 bases lay between the germline ends. The CDR3 nucleotides read TGTGCCAGCAGTGATTTCCAAACAGGGAACACTGAAGCTTTCTTT. This gives the protein CASSDFQTGNTEAFF.

The CDR3: CASKGDGDTQYF. For the CDR3, the DNA is TGTGCCAGCAAGGGGGATGGGGATACGCAGTATTTT. V usage is TRBV2 and J usage is TRBJ2-3, with TRBD1 as a possible D gene (6 bases). The CDR3 length is 12 residues. Trimming stripped 7 bases from V and 6 bases from J, with 11 bases between. Germline-derived CDR1 and CDR2 are SNHLY and FYNNEI. Full variable domain (missing parts from reference TRBV2 and TRBJ2-3): EPEVTQTPSHQVTQMGQEVILRCVPISNHLYFYWYRQILGQKVEFLVSFYNNEISEKSEIFDDQFSVERPDGSNFTLKIRSTKLEDSAMYFCASKGDGDTQYFGPGTRLTVL.

This CDR3 is CASSVSPRWDRGTEAFF. The CDR3 nucleotides are TGTGCCAGCAGCGTATCCCCCCGGTGGGACAGGGGGACTGAAGCTTTCTTT. This chain joins TRBV9 and TRBJ1-1; the match to TRBD1 covers 11 bases. CDR3 size: 17 residues. Per germline, CDR1 SGDLS and CDR2 YYNGEE. The ends lost 1 base at V and 5 bases at J; junction bases unmatched: 10.

The chain uses TRBV5-6 and TRBJ2-7, with 12 bases fitting TRBD2. Trimming at V came to 2 bases and at J to 2 bases, leaving 5 bases not matched to a gene. The CDR3 contains 16 residues. Looked up from germline, CDR1 is SGHDT and CDR2 is YYEEEE. CDR3 DNA: TGTGCCAGCAGCTTTGGACTAGCGGGGACGGCCTACGAGCAGTACTTC. It encodes CASSFGLAGTAYEQYF.

This clone was counted only a few times. The rearrangement uses TRBV12-5 and TRBJ1-1, with D uncertain. Trimming took off 2 bases at V and 5 bases at J, with 15 bases between the two ends. CDR1 is LGHNT and CDR2 is FRNRAP in the germline V gene. The length of the CDR3 is 15 residues. DNA for the CDR3: TGTGCTAGTGGTTTGAGCGGCAGGACCAGGACTGAAGCTTTCTTT. Translation: CASGLSGRTRTEAFF.

The chain recombines TRBV2 with TRBJ2-1; possibly TRBD2 for D (6 bases). The germline CDR1 and CDR2 sequences are SNHLY and FYNNEI. The V end lost 3 bases, the J end lost 3 bases, and 9 bases lay between the germline ends. CDR3 length: 14 amino acids. The CDR3 DNA sequence: TGTGCCAGCAGTGAGTTGGAGGGCTACAATGAGCAGTTCTTC. It encodes CASSELEGYNEQFF.

V gene TRBV7-7 combines with J gene TRBJ2-3, with 10 nucleotides matching TRBD2. V lost 5 bases and J lost 2; bases outside the gene matches: 13. CDR3 length: 18 amino acids. Germline V lookup: CDR1 SSHAT, CDR2 FNYEAQ (reference sequence). CDR3 sequence: CASSHQLAGKMATDTQYF. The CDR3 region has the DNA TGTGCCAGCAGCCACCAACTAGCGGGGAAGATGGCCACAGATACGCAGTATTTT.

This clone was seen a handful of times. This CDR3 is CASSFTGPGELFF. DNA of the CDR3: TGTGCCAGCAGTTTTACAGGGCCCGGGGAGCTGTTTTTT. The chain has TRBV6-1 and TRBJ2-2, with TRBD1 as a possible D gene (6 bases). Germline assignment: CDR1 MNHNS and CDR2 SASEGT. V lost 5 bases and J lost 6, with 10 bases in between. The CDR3 totals 13 residues.

The chain links TRBV27 to TRBJ2-7; D might be TRBD1 (5 bases). The CDR3 covers 13 residues. V shed 5 bases and J shed 1 base, with 9 bases lying between them. The germline V gene encodes CDR1 MNHEY and CDR2 SMNVEV (reference sequence). The CDR3 DNA sequence: TGTGCCAGCAGTGAGACAGCGTCCTACGAGCAGTACTTC. Protein: CASSETASYEQYF.

The rearrangement links TRBV11-2 to TRBJ2-5; D call uncertain. Germline values: CDR1 SGHAT, CDR2 FQNNGV. The CDR3 is made up of 12 amino acids. V lost 2 bases and J 5 bases, leaving 6 bases between the germline ends. The CDR3 DNA reads TGTGCCAGCAGCTTAATCGGGGAGACCCAGTACTTC. As protein: CASSLIGETQYF.

This chain connects TRBV6-5 to TRBJ2-5; D gene uncertain. Germline-derived CDR1 and CDR2 are MNHEY and SVGAGI. The CDR3 loop spans 13 amino acids. V lost 3 bases and J 4 bases, leaving 9 bases between the germline ends. The CDR3 here is CASSYSSLETQYF. In nucleotides, the CDR3 is TGTGCCAGCAGTTATTCTTCTCTAGAGACCCAGTACTTC.

This clone was recorded once. This chain uses TRBV7-3 with TRBJ1-4; 7 positions match TRBD1. The ends lost 0 bases at V and 6 bases at J; junction bases unmatched: 1. Germline V gene lookup returns CDR1 SGHTA and CDR2 FQGTGA. The CDR3 length is 14 residues. The CDR3 sequence is CASSLTGGDEKLFF. In nucleotides, the CDR3 is TGTGCCAGCAGCTTAACAGGGGGCGATGAAAAACTGTTTTTT. The full variable domain, in which reference TRBV7-3 and TRBJ1-4 provide the parts outside the CDR3, is GAGVSQTPSNKVTEKGKYVELRCDPISGHTALYWYRQSLGQGPEFLIYFQGTGAADDSGLPNDRFFAVRPEGSVSTLKIQRTERGDSAVYLCASSLTGGDEKLFFGSGTQLSVL.